The following is a T cell receptor beta chain sequence with its context. This clone's antigen is unknown. A much larger clone differs from this one at a single base, so this may be a read error. These data are taken from a study of blood T cells in healthy people across ages (dated by TCRdb to the mid-2010s). About the full investigation: In model experiments, template switching captured roughly one uniquely barcoded TCR beta cDNA molecule for every two T cells. To track age-related changes in TCR beta repertoire diversity, the study relied on deep sequencing normalized with unique cDNA molecular identifiers. The donors were split into four age groups: young (average about 16 years), middle-aged (39), aged (over 55) and long-lived (roughly 77). To avoid experimental bias, donors of different ages were randomly spread across the sequencing lanes. Two additional independent replicas of 1 million unique cDNA reads from the same blood draw were analyzed for two donors (one aged 18 to 29 and one aged 80 or older).

The CDR3 runs 16 residues from the cysteine to the phenylalanine. Left in the record is the CDR3 DNA by itself, 48 bases read in frame from the first base. From the germline V gene, CDR1 is SGHRS and CDR2 is YFSETQ. The library was generated by 5' RACE. Sequencing was performed on an Illumina HiSeq 2500. The second PCR ran for roughly 7 to 11 cycles and used a J-beta primer mix along with a sample-barcoded 5' primer. A unique molecular identifier was introduced onto each TCR beta cDNA molecule by a template-switch 5' adaptor carrying 12 random nucleotides. Each sample yielded at least 3 million CDR3-containing paired-end reads. The Mint cDNA synthesis kit, primed by a TRBC-specific oligonucleotide, was used to synthesize first-strand cDNA from all RNA. Following uracil-DNA glycosylase treatment, all cDNA underwent a first 18-cycle PCR with the universal primers M1SS and BC2_uni_R. Concerning the study's data processing: For normalization, 1 million high-quality reads, each with a distinct molecular identifier, were randomly selected from each sample. Reads sharing molecular identifiers were discarded rather than binned into consensus sequences. MiTCR, set to a Q25 quality threshold and the strictest error-elimination algorithm, was used for CDR3 identification, clonotype clustering and error correction. A nonparametric unseen species model with Euler transformation was used to estimate a lower bound on total TCR beta diversity. TCRdb itself trimmed the public reads at Q25 with fastp, ran MiXCR and retained productive beta chains. CDR3 protein sequences are deduplicated, and each keeps its most common genes and DNA. These V and J calls rely on TCRdb rather than the paper's analysis. For this sample there are some 710,000 distinct CDR3 sequences; about 42% appear just once. In total, the top ten clones hold around 18% of the sample.

Systemically healthy Caucasian individuals from Russia, 35 to 40 in total and aged roughly 6 to 95 years, were included as donors. Each donor gave ten milliliters of peripheral blood, drawn into EDTA-treated Vacutainer tubes. Ficoll-Paque density-gradient centrifugation was used to isolate PBMCs, with at least 7 million per sample. Total RNA, at least 6 micrograms per sample, was extracted from PBMCs with Trizol reagent. The percentages of naive CD45RAhigh/CD27high T cells were determined by flow cytometry on a PBMC aliquot from every donor. Summary of the overall study and its limitations: A strong correlation was found between observed TCR beta diversity and the percentage of naive T cells measured by flow cytometry. The CMV infection status of donors was not known, potentially confounding age-related changes in expanded clonotypes. The long-lived group showed more naive CD4+ T cells, fewer expanded clones and increased TCR diversity than the aged group, suggesting age selection. Conclusive comparison of naive and antigen-experienced compartments was prevented by the profiling of bulk unsorted PBMCs. Observed TCR beta diversity per million T cells fell roughly linearly with age, and a significant reduction was already apparent by age about 38. Estimates of total diversity based on one million sequenced T cells were regarded as lower bounds and as underestimates.

The specimen was blood. This chain is built from TRBV5-1 and TRBJ2-1; the central 11 bases match TRBD2. The sequence derives from a man older than 75 in good health. The nucleotides read TGCACCAGCAGCTTGGCCGGGACTAGCGGTTACAATGAGCAGTTCTTC. This is translated as CTSSLAGTSGYNEQFF.